This record looks at one T cell receptor beta chain sequence and its context. Its antigen is currently not known. No much larger clonotype is one base removed from it; base qualities were not supplied. The library was generated by the immunoSEQ multiplex PCR assay. As for the authors' bioinformatics: A statistical classification framework was built to diagnose cytomegalovirus status from the catalog of TCR beta chain sequences. TCRdb provides this immuneACCESS table in a form limited to in-frame rearrangements. Some clones are lacking; in checked studies, under half of them reflect an unresolved V gene, and why the rest are absent is not known. The V and J calls and clone size were taken over from that table, and D and trimming were inferred from the DNA. A total of 160,000 or so clones appear in this sample, roughly 80% of them only once. The ten top clones hold approximately 10% of the sample. The sample originates from a study of cytomegalovirus exposure and HLA in healthy donors (TCRdb year 2017). Looking at the study overall: A later analysis indicated that the 120 validation repertoires were generated on the platform also employed for the roughly 650 repertoires of the first cohort. The study was designed to test whether signatures of past pathogen exposure could be identified by cataloging public T cell receptors. In addition to the first cohort of around 670 subjects, a separate validation cohort of around 110 different subjects was used. To predict cytomegalovirus infection status, the study brought together high-throughput TCR immunosequencing, statistical association of individual TCRs with disease status, and machine learning. Summary of the overall study and its limitations: The study listed 170 or so TCR beta chains as associated with cytomegalovirus. Most TCR sequences were seen in very few donors, while some public TCRs were found in many individuals. Three of the identified cytomegalovirus-associated TCR beta chains were confirmed in vitro to be specific for cytomegalovirus antigens. The authors suggested that the approach could potentially be extended to other disease states and immunological phenotypes. A later analysis had no HLA typing for the validation cohort, so co-occurrence there was scored across all 130 or so repertoires. In a later analysis, TCRs clustered in the first cohort were found to also tend to co-occur in the 100 to 150 validation repertoires, with roughly 93% of cluster scores above 0. In both the original and validation cohorts, the classifier was reported to diagnose cytomegalovirus status with high specificity and sensitivity.

From a lookup of the germline V gene, CDR1 and CDR2 are SNHLY and FYNNEI. Inclusive of the bounding cysteine and phenylalanine, the CDR3 is 15 residues long. Of the read, only the CDR3 DNA is kept; its 45 bases are in frame from base 1. V is pruned by 6 bases and J by 4 bases, leaving 4 bases of the junction without a gene match. Separate from the approximately 670-subject first cohort, the validation cohort of 120 subjects was the group to which the donors belonged. This sequence was found in a man younger than 40 in good health and CMV-seropositive. The sequenced material came from PBMCs. Rearrangement joined TRBV2 to TRBJ2-1; 12 nucleotides in the junction match TRBD2. The nucleotide sequence is TGTGCCAGCAGAAGGACTAGCGGGGCTTACAATGAGCAGTTCTTC. This is translated as CASRRTSGAYNEQFF.